Below, one TCR beta chain is given with its context. There is no known antigen for this receptor. No base-level quality is on record; no much larger clone is a single base apart. Libraries were constructed by the immunoSEQ multiplex PCR assay. TCRdb carries this immuneACCESS record with in-frame sequences only. Its versions omit some clonotypes, under half of them owing to an unresolved V gene in the studies checked, with the rest unexplained. The sample yields some 30,000 clones; 75% to 90% were counted once. About 2.5% of the sample goes to the ten largest clones. Looking up the germline V gene yields CDR1 SNHLY and CDR2 FYNNEI. Unmatched junction bases come to 3, with V trimmed by 5 bases and J by 0 bases. The cysteine opens and the phenylalanine closes a CDR3 of 14 amino acids. The CDR3 DNA has 42 bases and is translated from base 1. The source of the sample is a study of T cells in narcolepsy (dated by TCRdb to between 2018 and 2020). Background for the entire study: Healthy control donors were enrolled in the study alongside patients who had narcolepsy type 1 or type 2 (NT1, NT2). Autoreactive T cells targeting hypocretin neuron self-antigens (hypocretin, TRIB2) were sought in narcolepsy patients, and TCR Vbeta sequencing was used to track clonotypes in blood and CSF.

For TCR Vbeta sequencing, memory CD4+ T cells were sorted ex vivo from the peripheral blood of narcolepsy patients and healthy controls. The research as a whole found: Some blood memory CD4+ repertoires from patients and controls contained no sequences matching autoreactive T cell clones. Autoreactive clonotypes were reported to be detected serially in the blood of the same patients and of different patients, but not in the blood of healthy controls. Patients and controls had similar numbers of sequenced blood memory CD4+ clonotypes, with averages of approximately 40,000 in patients and 30,000 to 35,000 in controls. In plots comparing CSF and blood CD4+ T cell clonotypes from the same patient, HCRT-specific and TRIB2-specific autoreactive clonotypes were highlighted.

This receptor was obtained from a human donor with narcolepsy. The specimen sequenced was CD45RA- memory CD4+ T cells from PBMCs. This sample's cell subset or site label indicates: memory T cells sorted ex vivo from peripheral blood. This sequence uses TRBV2 and TRBJ2-7, with 8 bases aligning to TRBD1. The CDR3 protein: CASSYRGSSYEQYF. The DNA is TGTGCCAGCAGTTACAGGGGGAGCTCCTACGAGCAGTACTTC.